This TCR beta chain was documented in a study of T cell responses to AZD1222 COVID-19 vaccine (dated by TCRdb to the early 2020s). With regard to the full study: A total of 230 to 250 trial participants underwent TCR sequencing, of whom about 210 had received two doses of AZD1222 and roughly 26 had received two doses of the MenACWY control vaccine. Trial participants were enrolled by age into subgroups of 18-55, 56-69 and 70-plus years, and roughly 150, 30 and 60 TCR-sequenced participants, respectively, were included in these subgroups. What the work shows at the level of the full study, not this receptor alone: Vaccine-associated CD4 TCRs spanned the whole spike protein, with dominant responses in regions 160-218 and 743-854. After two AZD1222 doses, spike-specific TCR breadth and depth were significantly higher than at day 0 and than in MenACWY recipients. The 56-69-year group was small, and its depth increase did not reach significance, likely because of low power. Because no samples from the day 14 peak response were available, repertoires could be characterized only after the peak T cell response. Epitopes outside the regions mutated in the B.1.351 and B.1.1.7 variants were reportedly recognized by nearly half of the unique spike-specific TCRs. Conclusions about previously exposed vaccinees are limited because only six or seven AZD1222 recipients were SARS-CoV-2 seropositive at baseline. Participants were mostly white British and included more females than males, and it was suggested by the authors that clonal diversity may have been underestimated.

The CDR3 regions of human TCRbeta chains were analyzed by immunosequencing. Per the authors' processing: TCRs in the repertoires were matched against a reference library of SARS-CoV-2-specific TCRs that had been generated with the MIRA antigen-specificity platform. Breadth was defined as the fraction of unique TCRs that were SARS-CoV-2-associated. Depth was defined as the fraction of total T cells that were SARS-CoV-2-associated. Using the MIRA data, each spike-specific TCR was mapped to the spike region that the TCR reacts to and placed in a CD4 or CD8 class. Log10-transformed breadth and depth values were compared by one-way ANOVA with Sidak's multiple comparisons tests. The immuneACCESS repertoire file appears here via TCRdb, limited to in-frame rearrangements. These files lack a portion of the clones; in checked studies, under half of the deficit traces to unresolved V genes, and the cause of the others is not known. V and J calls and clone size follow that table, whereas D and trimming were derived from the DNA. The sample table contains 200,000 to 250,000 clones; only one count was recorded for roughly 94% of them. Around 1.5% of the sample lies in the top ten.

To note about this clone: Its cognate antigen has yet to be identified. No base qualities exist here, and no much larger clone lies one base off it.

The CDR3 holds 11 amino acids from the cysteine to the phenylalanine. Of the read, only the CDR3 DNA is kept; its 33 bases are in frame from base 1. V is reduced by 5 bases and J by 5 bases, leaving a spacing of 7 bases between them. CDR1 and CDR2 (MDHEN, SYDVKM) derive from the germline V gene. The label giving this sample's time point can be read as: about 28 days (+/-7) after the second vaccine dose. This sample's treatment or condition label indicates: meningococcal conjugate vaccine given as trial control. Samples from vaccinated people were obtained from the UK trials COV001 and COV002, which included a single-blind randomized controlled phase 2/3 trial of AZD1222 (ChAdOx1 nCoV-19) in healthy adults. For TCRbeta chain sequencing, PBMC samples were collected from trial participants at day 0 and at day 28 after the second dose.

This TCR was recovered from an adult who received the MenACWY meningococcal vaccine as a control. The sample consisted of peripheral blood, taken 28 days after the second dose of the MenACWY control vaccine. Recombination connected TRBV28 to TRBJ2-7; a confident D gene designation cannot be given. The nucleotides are TGTGCCAGCAGTCTAGTTCACGAGCAGTACTTC. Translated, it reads CASSLVHEQYF. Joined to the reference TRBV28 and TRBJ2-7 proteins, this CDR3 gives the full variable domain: DVKVTQSSRYLVKRTGEKVFLECVQDMDHENMFWYRQDPGLGLRLIYFSYDVKMKEKGDIPEGYSVSREKKERFSLILESASTNQTSMYLCASSLVHEQYFGPGTRLTVT.